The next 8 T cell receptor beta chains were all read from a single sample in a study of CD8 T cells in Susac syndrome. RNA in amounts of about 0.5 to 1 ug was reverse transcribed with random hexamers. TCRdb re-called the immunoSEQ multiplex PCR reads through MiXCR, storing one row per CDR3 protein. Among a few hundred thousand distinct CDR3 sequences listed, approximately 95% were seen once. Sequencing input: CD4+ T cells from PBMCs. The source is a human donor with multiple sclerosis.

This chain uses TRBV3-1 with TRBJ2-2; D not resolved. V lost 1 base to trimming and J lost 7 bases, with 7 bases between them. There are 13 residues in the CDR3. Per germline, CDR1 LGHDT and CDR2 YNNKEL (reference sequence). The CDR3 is CASSQVSGGELFF. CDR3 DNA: TGTGCCAGCAGCCAAGTCTCCGGCGGGGAGCTGTTTTTT.

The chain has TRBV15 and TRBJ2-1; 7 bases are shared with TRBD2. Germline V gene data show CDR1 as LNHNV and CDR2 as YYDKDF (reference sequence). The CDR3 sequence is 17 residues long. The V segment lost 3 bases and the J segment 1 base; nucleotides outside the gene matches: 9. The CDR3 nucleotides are TGTGCCACCAGCAGTTATAAGGGGAGGGGTTCCTACAATGAGCAGTTCTTC. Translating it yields CATSSYKGRGSYNEQFF.

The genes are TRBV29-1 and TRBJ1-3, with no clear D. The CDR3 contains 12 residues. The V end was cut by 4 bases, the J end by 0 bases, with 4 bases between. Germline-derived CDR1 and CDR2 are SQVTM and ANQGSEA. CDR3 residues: CSVVISGNTIYF. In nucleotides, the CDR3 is TGCAGCGTTGTGATCTCTGGAAACACCATATATTTT. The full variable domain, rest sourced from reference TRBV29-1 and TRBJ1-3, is SAVISQKPSRDICQRGTSLTIQCQVDSQVTMMFWYRQQPGQSLTLIATANQGSEATYESGFVIDKFPISRPNLTFSTLTVSNMSPEDSSIYLCSVVISGNTIYFGEGSWLTVV.

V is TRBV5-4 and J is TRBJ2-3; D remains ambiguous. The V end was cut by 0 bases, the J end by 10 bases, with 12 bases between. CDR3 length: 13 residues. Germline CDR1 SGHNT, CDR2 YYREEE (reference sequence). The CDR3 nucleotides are TGTGCCAGCAGCTTGGCTTCTCTAAAGGCGCAGTATTTT. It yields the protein CASSLASLKAQYF.

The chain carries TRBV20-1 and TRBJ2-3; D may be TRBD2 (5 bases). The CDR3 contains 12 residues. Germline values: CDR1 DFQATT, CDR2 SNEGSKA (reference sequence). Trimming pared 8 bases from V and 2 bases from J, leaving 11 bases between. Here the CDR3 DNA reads TGCAGTCCATCCGGGAACACAGATACGCAGTATTTT. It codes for CSPSGNTDTQYF.

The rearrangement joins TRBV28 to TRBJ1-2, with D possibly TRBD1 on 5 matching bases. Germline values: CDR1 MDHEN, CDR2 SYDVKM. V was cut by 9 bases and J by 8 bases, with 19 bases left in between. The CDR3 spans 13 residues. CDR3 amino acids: CASIDSQTYGYTF. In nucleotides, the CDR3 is TGTGCCAGTATCGACAGCCAAACATACGGCTACACCTTC.

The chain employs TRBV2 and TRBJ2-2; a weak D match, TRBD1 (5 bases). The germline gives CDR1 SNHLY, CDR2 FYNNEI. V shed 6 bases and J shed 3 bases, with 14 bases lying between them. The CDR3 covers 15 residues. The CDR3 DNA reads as TGTGCCAGCAGGAGGATCTTAGGGGACACCGGGGAGCTGTTTTTT. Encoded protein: CASRRILGDTGELFF.

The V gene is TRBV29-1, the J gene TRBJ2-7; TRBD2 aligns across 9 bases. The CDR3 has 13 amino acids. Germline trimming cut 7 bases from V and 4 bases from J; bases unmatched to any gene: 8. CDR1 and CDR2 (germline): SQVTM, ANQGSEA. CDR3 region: CSALAGVGYEQYF. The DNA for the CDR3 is TGCAGCGCCTTAGCGGGGGTGGGTTACGAGCAGTACTTC.